This T cell receptor (beta chain) was found in a study of spatial heterogeneity in lung cancer. The time point: sample taken at primary tumor resection. The input material, whole RNA from tumor, nontumor lung or frozen PBMC, was sequenced unsorted. Germline assignment: CDR1 MDHEN and CDR2 SYDVKM. This CDR3 spans 14 amino acids. Trimming stripped 2 bases from V and 0 bases from J, with 5 bases between. A few counts support this clonotype. TCRdb re-derived calls from the 5' RACE reads in MiXCR, one entry per CDR3 protein. Of about 35,000 distinct CDR3 sequences in the sample, 3% to 3.5% were seen once. The sequence came from a male donor with early-stage non-small cell lung cancer. The material was normal lung tissue next to the tumor, obtained at surgery. The chain has TRBV28 and TRBJ1-3, with D uncertain. The CDR3 protein is CASSLVSSGNTIYF. The CDR3 DNA reads as TGTGCCAGCAGTTTAGTGAGCTCTGGAAACACCATATATTTT.